The rows below give T cell receptor beta chains drawn from one sample of a study of shared clonotypes between healthy human individuals. Assay used: immunoSEQ multiplex PCR; TCRdb lists only in-frame clones, some missing. The sample gives about 1 million clones, roughly 80% of which show up once; 1.2% to 1.5% is in the top ten. Material for sequencing was memory CD4+ T cells sorted from blood. The receptors here all came from a young man in good health. CDR3s include the opening cysteine and the closing phenylalanine or tryptophan. The D gene is left open where the match is weak. Clone size, where shown, is once, few, many, or a class for clones that have expanded.

>TRBV5-8|TRBD2|.|TRBJ2-1|16
CASSKGLALVYNEQFF
TGTGCCAGCAGCAAAGGACTAGCGCTAGTCTACAATGAGCAGTTCTTC
>TRBV30|.|.|TRBJ1-2|16
CAWSVVSWDRGYGYTF
TGTGCCTGGAGTGTAGTATCCTGGGATCGGGGCTATGGCTACACCTTC
>TRBV6-1|.|.|TRBJ2-3|14
CASIYSFSTDTQYF
TGTGCCAGCATATATAGTTTCAGCACAGATACGCAGTATTTT
>TRBV7-2|TRBD1|.|TRBJ1-2|13
CASSLGQVYGYTF
TGTGCCAGCAGCTTGGGACAGGTTTATGGCTACACCTTC
>TRBV5-8|.|.|TRBJ2-4|14
CASSLDRGLGIQYF
TGTGCCAGCAGCTTGGATAGGGGTTTGGGCATTCAGTACTTC
>TRBV2|.|.|TRBJ2-4|10
CASGDDIQYF
TGTGCCAGTGGGGATGACATTCAGTACTTC
>TRBV19|TRBD1|.|TRBJ1-2|13
CASENLQGRGYTF
TGTGCCAGCGAAAATTTACAGGGGCGCGGCTACACCTTC
>TRBV18|TRBD1|.|TRBJ1-6|14
CASSPRQGASPLHF
TGTGCCAGCTCACCACGACAGGGGGCTTCACCCCTCCACTTT
>TRBV19|.|.|TRBJ1-2|15
CASSIAASHNYGYTF
TGTGCCAGTAGTATCGCAGCTTCGCATAACTATGGCTACACCTTC
>TRBV7-2|.|.|TRBJ2-5|12
CASSTDIGTQYF
TGTGCCAGCAGCACTGATATAGGGACCCAGTACTTC
>TRBV18|.|.|TRBJ2-3|15
CASSPLAGGPDTQYF
TGTGCCAGCTCACCCCTTGCGGGTGGGCCAGATACGCAGTATTTT
>TRBV5-1|.|.|TRBJ2-5|15
CASSLVPTVQETQYF
TGCGCCAGCAGCTTGGTACCCACCGTACAAGAGACCCAGTACTTC
>TRBV13|.|.|TRBJ2-7|12
CASSPVGYEQYF
TGTGCCAGCAGCCCAGTGGGGTACGAGCAGTACTTC
>TRBV7-2|.|.|TRBJ2-2|14
CASSLDGVEGELFF
TGTGCCAGCAGCTTAGACGGGGTCGAGGGGGAGCTGTTTTTT
>TRBV5-1|.|once|TRBJ2-7|13
CASNGDNSYEQYF
TGCGCCAGCAACGGGGACAACTCCTACGAGCAGTACTTC
>TRBV6-1|.|.|TRBJ1-4|11
CASMGYEKLFF
TGTGCCAGCATGGGGTATGAAAAACTGTTTTTT
>TRBV5-4|.|few|TRBJ2-6|15
CASSLPGSGANVLTF
TGTGCCAGCAGCTTGCCCGGGTCAGGGGCCAACGTCCTGACTTTC
>TRBV2|TRBD2|.|TRBJ2-5|14
CASSETAGGETQYF
TGTGCCAGCAGTGAGACAGCGGGGGGTGAGACCCAGTACTTC
>TRBV9|.|.|TRBJ2-1|14
CASSVVGGNNEQFF
TGTGCCAGCAGCGTAGTTGGGGGGAACAATGAGCAGTTCTTC
>TRBV30|TRBD1|.|TRBJ1-2|14
CAWSAFKQGYGYTF
TGTGCCTGGAGTGCATTTAAACAGGGGTATGGCTACACCTTC
>TRBV10-3|TRBD1|.|TRBJ2-7|14
CAISENRDRGEQYF
TGTGCCATCAGTGAGAACCGGGACAGAGGAGAGCAGTACTTC
>TRBV2|.|.|TRBJ2-7|13
CASSADRTYEQYF
TGTGCCAGCAGTGCAGACAGAACCTACGAGCAGTACTTC
>TRBV5-5|TRBD1|.|TRBJ2-7|15
CASSLAWDSSYEQYF
TGTGCCAGCAGCTTGGCATGGGACAGCTCCTACGAGCAGTACTTC
>TRBV18|.|.|TRBJ2-1|13
CASFPGGGNEQFF
TGTGCCAGCTTCCCCGGGGGAGGAAATGAGCAGTTCTTC
>TRBV15|.|few|TRBJ1-4|14
CATSRTGRGDGLFF
TGTGCCACCAGCAGGACGGGCCGCGGAGACGGACTGTTTTTT
>TRBV30|.|.|TRBJ1-5|14
CAWSTGLSNQPQHF
TGTGCCTGGTCTACCGGACTTAGCAATCAGCCCCAGCATTTT
>TRBV27|TRBD1|.|TRBJ1-2|14
CASSTKTGDYGYTF
TGTGCCAGCAGTACTAAAACAGGGGACTATGGCTACACCTTC
>TRBV29-1|.|.|TRBJ1-1|11
CSVEFHTEAFF
TGCAGCGTTGAGTTTCACACTGAAGCTTTCTTT
>TRBV2|.|.|TRBJ2-7|12
CASRRGQYEQYF
TGTGCCAGCAGACGCGGACAATACGAGCAGTACTTC
>TRBV21-1|.|.|TRBJ1-1|16
CASSSTLATQCTEAFF
TGTGCCAGCAGCTCGACATTAGCTACACAATGCACTGAAGCTTTCTTT
>TRBV7-2|.|once|TRBJ1-2|15
CASSLGAVSNYGYTF
TGTGCCAGCAGCTTAGGTGCCGTGAGTAACTATGGCTACACCTTC
>TRBV30|.|.|TRBJ2-1|15
CAWRSPGSSYNEQFF
TGTGCCTGGAGGTCCCCAGGGAGCTCCTACAATGAGCAGTTCTTC
>TRBV5-6|.|once|TRBJ2-6|15
CASSLYWSGANVLTF
TGTGCCAGCAGCTTGTATTGGTCTGGGGCCAACGTCCTGACTTTC
>TRBV28|.|many|TRBJ1-1|15
CASSLSNRMNTEAFF
TGTGCCAGCAGTTTAAGTAATCGGATGAACACTGAAGCTTTCTTT
>TRBV15|TRBD2|few|TRBJ2-3|16
CATSRGGSGRTDTQYF
TGTGCCACCAGCAGAGGAGGGAGCGGGAGAACGGATACGCAGTATTTT
>TRBV30|TRBD1|.|TRBJ2-3|14
CAWSVRRGHDTQYF
TGTGCCTGGAGTGTACGTAGGGGGCATGATACACAGTATTTT
>TRBV19|.|few|TRBJ2-1|14
CASSIDPGYNEQFF
TGTGCCAGTAGTATAGACCCCGGTTACAATGAGCAGTTCTTC
>TRBV30|.|.|TRBJ1-1|12
CAWTGMNTEAFF
TGTGCCTGGACCGGGATGAACACTGAAGCTTTCTTT
>TRBV6-5|.|.|TRBJ1-3|13
CAAGTSSGNTIYF
TGTGCCGCCGGGACAAGCTCTGGAAACACCATATATTTT
>TRBV5-6|.|.|TRBJ2-7|15
CASSLAVEFTYEQYF
TGTGCCAGCAGCTTGGCCGTAGAGTTTACCTACGAGCAGTACTTC
>TRBV10-3|.|.|TRBJ1-1|12
CAISRGEGEAFF
TGTGCCATCAGTCGAGGGGAGGGAGAAGCTTTCTTT
>TRBV10-3|TRBD1|.|TRBJ2-1|16
CATRSGSGTGNNEQFF
TGTGCCACCCGCTCGGGGTCCGGGACAGGAAACAATGAGCAGTTCTTC
>TRBV4-1|.|.|TRBJ2-2|12
CASSQEGRELFF
TGCGCCAGCAGCCAAGAGGGGAGGGAGCTGTTTTTT
>TRBV30|.|.|TRBJ2-2|16
CAWSVRTASNTGELFF
TGTGCCTGGAGTGTACGGACTGCCTCGAACACCGGGGAGCTGTTTTTT
>TRBV6-1|.|.|TRBJ2-7|14
CASSGTRGGYEQYF
TGTGCCAGCAGTGGGACTAGGGGGGGGTACGAGCAGTACTTC
>TRBV2|.|.|TRBJ1-4|15
CASDYSSGLNEKLFF
TGTGCCAGCGATTATTCCAGCGGCCTAAATGAAAAACTGTTTTTT
>TRBV6-1|TRBD1|.|TRBJ1-5|15
CATSQGGKSLEPQHF
TGTGCCACCTCACAGGGGGGGAAGTCCCTAGAGCCCCAGCATTTT
>TRBV30|.|.|TRBJ1-1|14
CAWRLQGLRTEAFF
TGTGCCTGGAGACTCCAGGGATTGCGCACTGAAGCTTTCTTT
>TRBV28|.|.|TRBJ1-2|16
CASSSTNRAAEYGYTF
TGTGCCAGCAGCTCGACCAACAGGGCCGCAGAGTATGGCTACACCTTC
>TRBV7-2|.|.|TRBJ1-6|14
CASSSRDLNSPLHF
TGTGCCAGCAGCTCCCGGGATCTTAATTCACCCCTCCACTTT
>TRBV19|.|once|TRBJ2-4|14
CASSNRAPQNIQYF
TGTGCCAGTAGTAACAGGGCTCCCCAAAACATTCAGTACTTC